Listed below are T cell receptor beta chains from one sample, sequenced in a study of blood T cell repertoires in COVID-19. Some clones are missing from TCRdb's copy, which holds only in-frame ones; the method was immunoSEQ multiplex PCR. The table lists some 290,000 clones, about 90% of them singletons. Sequencing input: peripheral blood. All receptors derive from a woman in her 40s with COVID-19, enrolled during active disease. The CDR3 runs from the conserved cysteine through the conserved F or W. Fields, in order: clone size, D gene, V gene, J gene, CDR3 protein, CDR3 DNA. The D gene is left open where the match is weak. Only some rows state a clone size, as once, few, many or a class for expanded clones.

>once|TRBD1|TRBV5-5|TRBJ2-3
CASSLRQGSTDTQYF
TGTGCCAGCAGCCTTAGACAGGGTAGCACAGATACGCAGTATTTT
>-|-|TRBV7-9|TRBJ1-2
CASSLEPYGYTF
TGTGCCAGCAGCTTAGAGCCCTATGGCTACACCTTC
>once|-|TRBV7-3|TRBJ2-5
CASSYSGVGKETQYF
TGTGCCAGCAGCTACTCAGGGGTTGGAAAGGAGACCCAGTACTTC
>-|-|TRBV19|TRBJ2-1
CASSMSVPDYNEQFF
TGTGCCAGTAGTATGAGTGTGCCCGATTACAATGAGCAGTTCTTC
>-|-|TRBV18|TRBJ1-5
CASSHTSLQGNQPQHF
TGTGCCAGCTCCCACACCAGCCTACAGGGCAATCAGCCCCAGCATTTT
>-|-|TRBV27|TRBJ1-5
CASRVSGSNQPQHF
TGTGCCAGCAGGGTATCAGGGAGCAATCAGCCCCAGCATTTT
>-|TRBD1|TRBV29-1|TRBJ1-2
CSGLSGTGLSYGYTF
TGCAGCGGTCTCTCGGGGACAGGGCTTAGCTATGGCTACACCTTC
>-|-|TRBV30|TRBJ2-1
CAWSVMGPGEQFF
TGTGCCTGGAGTGTAATGGGGCCTGGTGAGCAGTTCTTC
>-|-|TRBV21-1|TRBJ1-4
CASSSRGGATNEKLFF
TGTGCCAGCAGCTCCCGGGGGGGGGCAACTAATGAAAAACTGTTTTTT
>-|-|TRBV7-2|TRBJ1-1
CASSRLRYTEAFF
TGTGCCAGCAGCCGCTTGCGGTACACTGAAGCTTTCTTT
>-|TRBD1|TRBV19|TRBJ1-2
CASNRGQGYGYTF
TGTGCCAGCAACAGGGGGCAGGGGTATGGCTACACCTTC
>-|TRBD1|TRBV28|TRBJ1-4
CASSFTGGAKLFF
TGTGCCAGCAGTTTTACAGGGGGAGCAAAACTGTTTTTT
>once|-|TRBV2|TRBJ1-3
CASRAGFPGNTIYF
TGTGCCAGCAGGGCAGGATTCCCCGGAAACACCATATATTTT
>-|-|TRBV19|TRBJ2-7
CASSSLLGSYEQYF
TGTGCCAGTAGTTCTTTACTAGGATCCTACGAGCAGTACTTC
>few|-|TRBV4-3|TRBJ1-4
CASSHRQREKLFF
TGCGCCAGCAGCCACCGACAAAGGGAAAAACTGTTTTTT
>-|TRBD2|TRBV7-6|TRBJ2-7
CASSPLAGPSYEQYF
TGTGCCAGCAGCCCCCTAGCGGGGCCATCCTACGAGCAGTACTTC
>-|-|TRBV18|TRBJ2-1
CASSPQTGATYNEQFF
TGTGCCAGCTCACCACAGACGGGAGCGACCTACAATGAGCAGTTCTTC
>-|TRBD1|TRBV4-1|TRBJ2-1
CASSQDTTGGVYNEQFF
TGCGCCAGCAGCCAAGATACGACAGGGGGAGTCTACAATGAGCAGTTCTTC
>-|-|TRBV6-6|TRBJ2-3
CATSYALGADTQYF
TGTGCCACCTCTTATGCGCTGGGAGCAGATACGCAGTATTTT
>once|TRBD2|TRBV29-1|TRBJ2-7
CSLIAGDYEQYF
TGCAGCCTAATAGCGGGAGACTACGAGCAGTACTTC
>-|-|TRBV9|TRBJ2-1
CASSVGSDSYNEQFF
TGTGCCAGCAGCGTAGGATCGGACAGCTACAATGAGCAGTTCTTC
>once|-|TRBV3-1/TRBV3-2|TRBJ1-2
CASSQQALYGYTF
TGTGCCAGCAGCCAGCAAGCGCTTTATGGCTACACCTTC
>-|-|TRBV5-6|TRBJ1-2
CASSSGDYGYTF
TGTGCCAGCAGCTCAGGGGACTATGGCTACACCTTC
>-|-|TRBV10-3|TRBJ2-7
CAISDRGGEGTYEQYF
TGTGCCATCAGTGACCGAGGGGGGGAAGGGACTTACGAGCAGTACTTC
>-|TRBD1|TRBV18|TRBJ1-1
CASSPTTGGAEAFF
TGTGCCAGCTCACCAACGACAGGGGGAGCTGAAGCTTTCTTT
>-|-|TRBV7-2|TRBJ2-5
CASSPRKETQYF
TGTGCCAGCAGCCCGCGAAAAGAGACCCAGTACTTC
>-|-|TRBV5-5|TRBJ1-3
CASSPGTSGNTIYF
TGTGCCAGCAGCCCCGGGACATCTGGAAACACCATATATTTT
>-|-|TRBV28|TRBJ1-2
CASSLSTEGYGYTF
TGTGCCAGCAGTTTATCCACGGAGGGCTATGGCTACACCTTC
>few|-|TRBV7-9|TRBJ2-7
CASSRNGRDINEQYF
TGTGCCAGCAGCCGGAATGGGAGGGACATCAACGAGCAGTACTTC
>-|TRBD1|TRBV5-1|TRBJ1-2
CASSLAGTGGTYGYTF
TGCGCCAGCAGCTTGGCCGGGACAGGGGGTACCTATGGCTACACCTTC
>-|-|TRBV5-1|TRBJ2-5
CASREGSRDQETQYF
TGCGCCAGCAGGGAAGGTTCCAGGGACCAAGAGACCCAGTACTTC
>-|-|TRBV7-2|TRBJ2-2
CASSLPANTGELFF
TGTGCCAGCAGCTTACCGGCGAACACCGGGGAGCTGTTTTTT
>-|-|TRBV7-6|TRBJ2-2
CASSPEPQRDTGELFF
TGTGCCAGCAGCCCCGAGCCCCAACGAGACACCGGGGAGCTGTTTTTT
>-|TRBD1|TRBV28|TRBJ2-7
CASSWDRGMGEQYF
TGTGCCAGCAGTTGGGACAGGGGAATGGGAGAGCAGTACTTC
>-|TRBD1|TRBV3-1/TRBV3-2|TRBJ1-2
CASSQLIQGGRGYTF
TGTGCCAGCAGTCAGTTAATACAGGGGGGAAGGGGCTACACCTTC
>-|-|TRBV12-3/TRBV12-4|TRBJ1-1
CASSYPMGTEAFF
TGTGCCAGTAGCTACCCGATGGGCACTGAAGCTTTCTTT
>-|TRBD1|TRBV7-2|TRBJ2-7
CASSSQGAPYEQYF
TGTGCCAGCAGCTCTCAGGGGGCGCCTTACGAGCAGTACTTC
>-|-|TRBV5-1|TRBJ2-3
CASSLAIGLADTQYF
TGCGCCAGCAGCTTGGCCATAGGTCTAGCAGATACGCAGTATTTT
>-|TRBD2|TRBV5-1|TRBJ2-1
CASSFASGGGYNEQFF
TGCGCCAGCAGCTTTGCTAGCGGGGGGGGCTACAATGAGCAGTTCTTC
>-|-|TRBV3-1/TRBV3-2|TRBJ1-5
CASSQRTKSVGPQHF
TGTGCCAGCAGCCAGAGGACAAAAAGTGTGGGGCCCCAGCATTTT
>-|TRBD1|TRBV5-1|TRBJ1-1
CASSNEDRGNTEAFF
TGCGCCAGCAGCAATGAAGACAGGGGGAACACTGAAGCTTTCTTT
>-|TRBD1|TRBV30|TRBJ1-1
CAWSYPGTGGTEAFF
TGTGCCTGGAGCTACCCCGGGACAGGGGGCACTGAAGCTTTCTTT
>-|-|TRBV6-5|TRBJ2-1
CASGGALREQFF
TGTGCCAGCGGCGGGGCCCTCCGCGAGCAGTTCTTC
>once|-|TRBV2|TRBJ2-7
CASILGSYTYEQYF
TGTGCCAGCATCTTGGGCTCATATACCTACGAGCAGTACTTC
>-|-|TRBV9|TRBJ2-7
CASSVEPQGYEQYF
TGTGCCAGCAGCGTAGAACCACAGGGTTACGAGCAGTACTTC
>once|TRBD1|TRBV6-2/TRBV6-3|TRBJ1-2
CASSYPRDSLGYTF
TGTGCCAGCAGTTATCCCCGGGACAGCCTTGGCTACACCTTC
>-|TRBD1|TRBV24-1|TRBJ1-5
CATSDPRTGASPNQPQHF
TGTGCCACCAGTGATCCCCGGACAGGCGCAAGCCCCAATCAGCCCCAGCATTTT
>-|-|TRBV19|TRBJ1-4
CASSSSPGRAEKLFF
TGTGCCAGTAGTTCCTCCCCGGGAAGGGCGGAAAAACTGTTTTTT
>-|TRBD1|TRBV6-6|TRBJ2-7
CASSGQGRFSYEQYF
TGTGCCAGCAGTGGACAGGGCAGGTTCTCCTACGAGCAGTACTTC
>-|TRBD2|TRBV5-1|TRBJ2-7
CASSLPLAGGTYEQYF
TGCGCCAGCAGCTTACCACTAGCGGGAGGTACCTACGAGCAGTACTTC
>-|TRBD1|TRBV30|TRBJ1-2
CAWSATGVESGYTF
TGTGCCTGGAGTGCAACAGGGGTGGAAAGTGGCTACACCTTC
>-|TRBD1|TRBV30|TRBJ2-3
CAWSVQGTGATDTQYF
TGTGCCTGGAGTGTACAAGGGACAGGGGCCACAGATACGCAGTATTTT
>-|TRBD2|TRBV6-5|TRBJ2-1
CAGDSGGASYNEQFF
TGTGCCGGAGACTCGGGGGGGGCATCCTACAATGAGCAGTTCTTC
>once|-|TRBV10-3|TRBJ2-4
CAIRDTVLGKNIQYF
TGTGCCATCAGGGATACAGTCTTAGGCAAAAACATTCAGTACTTC
>-|-|TRBV9|TRBJ2-7
CASSVAPGAVYEQYF
TGTGCCAGCAGCGTAGCTCCAGGGGCCGTCTACGAGCAGTACTTC
>-|TRBD1|TRBV28|TRBJ1-1
CASSPTGAWNTEAFF
TGTGCCAGCAGTCCGACAGGGGCTTGGAACACTGAAGCTTTCTTT
>-|-|TRBV19|TRBJ1-3
CASSMGRSSGNTIYF
TGTGCCAGTAGTATGGGCAGATCCTCTGGAAACACCATATATTTT
>-|TRBD1|TRBV2|TRBJ1-6
CASSRDRENSPLHF
TGTGCCAGCAGTAGAGACAGGGAAAATTCACCCCTCCACTTT